This TCR beta chain was obtained from a study of blood T cell repertoires in COVID-19 (dated by TCRdb to 2020 to 2021). About the study as a whole: Samples covering the acute and convalescent phases of COVID-19 were provided by collaborators in the United States, Italy and Spain. A freely available public database, intended as a resource for researchers studying the immune response to SARS-CoV-2, is where the repertoires were released. Samples were obtained from the ongoing ImmuneRACE study (first 160 participants) and from some 1,200 subjects provided by 6 global collaborators. The material from the prospective study consisted of cDNA or gDNA derived from T cells, B-cell-depleted T cells, or PBMCs. Where available, HLA class I and class II types were obtained from metadata supplied by the sample provider rather than from assay-based typing. The dataset comprised deeply sampled blood TCRbeta repertoires from subjects exposed to, actively infected with, or recovered from COVID-19. Sample metadata almost always included a de-identified subject ID, COVID-19 status, age in years and sex.

TCRbeta CDR3 regions were amplified from genomic DNA by means of the immunoSEQ Assay, a bias-controlled multiplex PCR. Regarding the original processing steps: Nucleated cell counts per sample were estimated from amplification of reference gene primers within the assay. Sequence reads were collapsed and filtered to measure the absolute abundance of every unique TCRbeta CDR3 rearrangement. Productive Simpson clonality was computed per sample as the square root of Simpson's diversity index over productive rearrangements. TCRdb mirrors the immuneACCESS table, restricted to in-frame sequences. Some clones are absent from its copies; in checked studies, under half trace to an unresolved V gene, and the reason for the others is unknown. That table is the source of V, J and clone size, and D and trimming were worked out from the DNA. Within this sample are about 170,000 clones, with about 92% of them counted one time only. The top ten clonotypes cover about 4.8% of the sample.

The CDR3 holds 13 amino acids from the cysteine to the phenylalanine. Of all the DNA, just the CDR3 is kept, 39 bases in frame from base 1. V and J lose 2 bases and 6 bases, and a span of 10 bases separates them. The germline V gene gives CDR1 as SGHVS and CDR2 as FQNEAQ. At one collaborating source in Seattle, patients were enrolled during active infection and were followed longitudinally through the course of disease. Each collaborating institution followed its own protocols to collect whole blood in K2EDTA tubes. Collaborator samples were shipped for TCRbeta analysis as frozen whole blood, isolated PBMCs, or DNA extracted from either sample type. Worth noting for this clone: The antigen it binds to is not known. Per-base qualities were not stored, and no clone one base away is much larger.

Study-level results and caveats: The amount of clinical and demographic metadata varied by source and participant and was provided uncurated.

The sequencing sample was made of peripheral blood. The chain joins TRBV7-8 to TRBJ2-5, with no D gene named confidently. This TCR was sampled from a man younger than 45 with COVID-19, enrolled during active disease. In nucleotide form, the sequence is TGTGCCAGCAGCTTAACCGCGGTACAGACCCAGTACTTC. Translated, this is CASSLTAVQTQYF.